This TCR beta chain was captured in a study of blood T cell repertoires in COVID-19. Whole-study context: Material from acute and convalescent COVID-19 was sourced from the United States, Italy and Spain. PBMCs, B-cell-depleted T cells, or T cells provided the cDNA or gDNA that made up the material.

The germline CDR1 and CDR2 sequences are LNHDA and SQIVND (reference sequence). Trimming pared 1 base from V and 4 bases from J, leaving 7 bases between. The CDR3 consists of 14 residues. As originally analysed: How many nucleated cells were present was estimated from reference gene primer amplification. TCRdb's table, derived via immunoSEQ multiplex PCR, lists solely in-frame clones and lacks some. That table furnishes V, J and clone size, whereas the DNA furnished D and trimming. The data contain fewer than 350,000 clones, approximately 83% of them singletons. This TCR was recovered from a woman aged 30 to 39 who had recovered from COVID-19. Material: peripheral blood. J is TRBJ2-2 and V is TRBV19; D may be TRBD1 (6 bases). CDR3 in DNA: TGTGCCAGTAGTATAGTCAGGGGCACCGGGGAGCTGTTTTTT. This codes for CASSIVRGTGELFF.